The 24 T cell receptor beta chains in this list originate from one sample, sequenced in a study of blood T cell repertoires in COVID-19. The assay was immunoSEQ multiplex PCR, and TCRdb's table has in-frame clones only and misses some. The table shows over 60,000 clones, with about four fifths occurring only once. Sequencing was performed on peripheral blood. The receptors come from a human donor in a cohort sampled during active COVID-19.

The chain has TRBV27 and TRBJ1-5; tentatively, D is TRBD1 (5 bases). Trimming took 6 bases from V and 1 from J, leaving 25 bases between them. Germline V lookup: CDR1 MNHEY, CDR2 SMNVEV (reference sequence). The CDR3 is 19 residues long. CDR3 loop: CASSQMGRQGGDSNQPQHF. The CDR3 DNA reads as TGTGCCAGCAGCCAAATGGGGCGGCAGGGCGGGGACAGCAATCAGCCCCAGCATTTT.

The rearrangement uses TRBV7-9 and TRBJ1-2; possible D gene TRBD1, 5 bases. V shed 5 bases and J shed 4 bases, with 14 bases lying between them. The CDR3 has 14 amino acids. Germline CDR1 SEHNR, CDR2 FQNEAQ (reference sequence). The CDR3 protein is CASSVSGTLYGYTF. The DNA for the CDR3 is TGTGCCAGCAGCGTATCCGGGACTCTCTATGGCTACACCTTC.

In this sample, this clone turned up a few times. The rearrangement links TRBV30 to TRBJ1-3, with D possibly TRBD1 on 6 matching bases. The germline V gene encodes CDR1 GTSNPN and CDR2 SVGIG (reference sequence). Deletions cut 0 bases from V and 4 bases from J, with 13 bases between. The CDR3 consists of 15 residues. CDR3 sequence reads: CAWSVGGRRGNTIYF. CDR3 DNA: TGTGCCTGGAGTGTAGGGGGAAGGAGAGGAAACACCATATATTTT.

The chain joins TRBV7-2 to TRBJ2-7, with 10 bases aligning to TRBD2. From germline, CDR1 is SGHTA and CDR2 FQGNSA. The CDR3 is 15 residues long. The ends lost 1 base at V and 5 bases at J; junction bases unmatched: 5. The CDR3 region is CASSLVSGRAHEQYF. CDR3 DNA sequence: TGTGCCAGCAGCTTAGTAAGCGGGAGGGCTCACGAGCAGTACTTC. Combining the CDR3 with reference TRBV7-2 and TRBJ2-7 gives the whole variable domain GAGVSQSPSNKVTEKGKDVELRCDPISGHTALYWYRQSLGQGLEFLIYFQGNSAPDKSGLPSDRFSAERTGGSVSTLTIQRTQQEDSAVYLCASSLVSGRAHEQYFGPGTRLTVT.

The CDR3: CASRAGVGGDTQYF. The CDR3 coding sequence is TGTGCCAGTCGAGCGGGAGTGGGGGGAGATACGCAGTATTTT. The V call is TRBV7-3, the J call TRBJ2-3; TRBD2 aligns across 8 bases. J gave up 5 bases and V 9 bases, and 10 bases lay outside the gene matches. The germline gives CDR1 SGHTA, CDR2 FQGTGA. The CDR3 runs to 14 residues.

The chain links TRBV19 to TRBJ2-7, with D possibly TRBD2 on 5 matching bases. The V gene's germline CDR1 is LNHDA and CDR2 SQIVND (reference sequence). The CDR3 has 13 residues. V lost 2 bases to trimming and J lost 6 bases, with 11 bases between them. The CDR3 is CASSIKGGSEQYF. Here the CDR3 DNA reads TGTGCCAGTAGTATAAAGGGTGGGAGCGAGCAGTACTTC.

The chain has TRBV7-2 and TRBJ2-5; 16 bases line up with TRBD2. Germline V gives CDR1 SGHTA, CDR2 FQGNSA. The CDR3 consists of 15 residues. Trimming at V came to 5 bases and at J to 5 bases, leaving 2 bases not matched to a gene. The CDR3 sequence: CASSTGLAGGETQYF. CDR3 nucleotide sequence: TGTGCCAGCAGCACGGGACTAGCGGGAGGGGAGACCCAGTACTTC.

The gene calls are TRBV6-5 and TRBJ2-3; TRBD2 aligns across 8 bases. In germline, CDR1 is MNHEY, CDR2 SVGAGI. There are 14 residues in the CDR3. The junction had 6 bases not matched to a gene; V was cut back by 6 bases and J by 4 bases. In DNA form, the CDR3 reads TGTGCCAGCAGGAAGCGGGGGACCCCAGATACGCAGTATTTT. As protein: CASRKRGTPDTQYF.

The V and J genes are TRBV20-1 and TRBJ1-5; 9 bases align to TRBD1. After removal of 3 bases from V and 5 bases from J, the junction contained 14 bases not matched to a gene. CDR1 is DFQATT and CDR2 is SNEGSKA in the germline V gene (reference sequence). This CDR3 comprises 17 residues. DNA of the CDR3: TGCAGTGCTAGTCACCCGGGAGTACAGGGGGCTGATCAGCCCCAGCATTTT. Translating it yields CSASHPGVQGADQPQHF.

The chain links TRBV11-3 to TRBJ1-2; TRBD1 agrees at 8 bases. The CDR3 is made up of 15 amino acids. V shed 0 bases, J shed 4 bases, and the junction held 4 bases outside the gene matches. Germline lookup yields CDR1 SGHNT and CDR2 YENEEA. As DNA, the CDR3 is TGTGCCAGCAGCTTAGACAGGGGGCCTGGCTATGGCTACACCTTC. Translating it yields CASSLDRGPGYGYTF.

The chain combines TRBV14 with TRBJ2-5, with D possibly TRBD2 on 6 matching bases. V was trimmed by 4 bases and J by 7 bases, leaving 13 bases between them. The CDR3 has 13 residues. The germline V gene has CDR1 SGHDN and CDR2 FVKESK. CDR3 sequence reads: CASSLGRGRTQYF. CDR3 nucleotide sequence: TGTGCCAGCAGCCTGGGACGGGGGAGGACCCAGTACTTC.

Written as DNA, the CDR3 is TGTGCCAGCAGAGAGACTAGCGGGAGAACCGGGGAGCTGTTTTTT. As protein: CASRETSGRTGELFF. The chain couples TRBV7-8 to TRBJ2-2; TRBD2 matches 12 bases. With 6 bases clipped from V and 5 bases from J, the junction kept 4 bases outside the gene matches. The CDR3 consists of 15 residues. The germline gives CDR1 SGHVS, CDR2 FQNEAQ.

This rearrangement joins TRBV4-1 to TRBJ2-7; possible D gene TRBD2, 6 bases. V lost 1 base and J lost 4, with 14 bases in between. Per germline, CDR1 MGHRA and CDR2 YSYEKL. The CDR3 has 15 amino acids. As DNA, the CDR3 is TGCGCCAGCAGCCAAGGTCACCTAGCGACTTACGAGCAGTACTTC. Translation gives CASSQGHLATYEQYF.

CDR3 residues: CASSRGGVAEAFF. The DNA for the CDR3 is TGTGCCAGCAGCCGGGGGGGGGTCGCTGAAGCTTTCTTT. The chain recombines TRBV12-3 or TRBV12-4 with TRBJ1-1; a possible D gene is TRBD1 (5 bases). CDR3 length: 13 residues. Trimming cost V 6 bases and J 6 bases, with 14 bases left between them.

This rearrangement joins TRBV19 to TRBJ1-4; 8 bases align to TRBD1. This CDR3 contains 15 residues. Germline lookup yields CDR1 LNHDA and CDR2 SQIVND (reference sequence). Trimming at V came to 3 bases and at J to 8 bases, leaving 8 bases not matched to a gene. The DNA of the CDR3 is TGTGCCAGTAGTATCAGCGGACAGGGACGGGAAAAACTGTTTTTT. As protein: CASSISGQGREKLFF.

The CDR3 here is CSVAGTGGSFNEKLFF. In nucleotides, the CDR3 is TGCAGCGTTGCCGGGACAGGGGGCTCCTTTAATGAAAAACTGTTTTTT. The J gene is TRBJ1-4, the V gene TRBV29-1; TRBD1 aligns across 12 bases. Germline V lookup: CDR1 SQVTM, CDR2 ANQGSEA. The CDR3 extends over 16 amino acids. V trimming: 4 bases; J trimming: 4 bases; junction bases outside the gene matches: 7. Variable domain in full (rest from reference TRBV29-1 and TRBJ1-4): SAVISQKPSRDICQRGTSLTIQCQVDSQVTMMFWYRQQPGQSLTLIATANQGSEATYESGFVIDKFPISRPNLTFSTLTVSNMSPEDSSIYLCSVAGTGGSFNEKLFFGSGTQLSVL.

The chain is built from TRBV5-1 and TRBJ2-7, with 10 bases lining up with TRBD2. Trimming took 1 base from V and 7 from J; bases not matched to a gene: 8. The CDR3 has 15 amino acids. Germline V gives CDR1 SGHRS, CDR2 YFSETQ. The CDR3 DNA is TGCGCCAGCAGCTTGCCCCTAGCGGGAGCATGGGAGCAGTACTTC. It codes for CASSLPLAGAWEQYF.

The chain uses TRBV2 and TRBJ2-1; TRBD2 matches 9 bases. The CDR3 consists of 14 residues. The V gene's germline CDR1 is SNHLY and CDR2 FYNNEI. The trim removed 6 bases at V and 1 base at J, leaving 1 base unmatched. The CDR3 coding sequence is TGTGCCAGCAGGCGGGAGGGGTCCTACAATGAGCAGTTCTTC. Amino acid sequence: CASRREGSYNEQFF.

Here the CDR3 reads CASSLLTRDKETQYF. The CDR3 DNA reads as TGCGCCAGCAGCTTGTTAACCCGGGACAAAGAGACCCAGTACTTC. V gene TRBV5-1 combines with J gene TRBJ2-5; a weak D match, TRBD1 (6 bases). V dropped 1 base and J dropped 3 bases, with 13 bases sitting between them. Germline V CDR1 and CDR2: SGHRS, YFSETQ. CDR3 length: 15 residues. Together with reference TRBV5-1 and TRBJ2-5, the CDR3 gives the full variable domain: KAGVTQTPRYLIKTRGQQVTLSCSPISGHRSVSWYQQTPGQGLQFLFEYFSETQRNKGNFPGRFSGRQFSNSRSEMNVSTLELGDSALYLCASSLLTRDKETQYFGPGTRLLVL.

This clone has a handful of counts. The CDR3 here is CASSSRGSYGYTF. Here the CDR3 DNA reads TGTGCCAGCAGCTCCCGCGGATCCTATGGCTACACCTTC. V is TRBV6-6 and J is TRBJ1-2; unclear D gene. Germline V lookup: CDR1 MNHNY, CDR2 SVGAGI (reference sequence). With 6 bases removed from V and 4 bases from J, the gap between germline ends came to 12 bases. CDR3 length: 13 residues.

For the CDR3, the DNA is TGTGCCAGCAATCGGTTTGCGGGAGGGTGGTACGAGCAGTACTTC. This encodes CASNRFAGGWYEQYF. The rearrangement uses TRBV28 and TRBJ2-7; 9 nucleotides align to TRBD2. With V trimmed by 7 bases and J by 4 bases, 11 bases remained unmatched. The length of the CDR3 is 15 residues. Germline CDR1 is MDHEN and CDR2 is SYDVKM.

This clone was observed a handful of times. CDR3 protein: CASSSRDRELTEAFF. CDR3 sequence (DNA): TGTGCCAGCAGCTCAAGGGACAGAGAACTCACTGAAGCTTTCTTT. The J gene is TRBJ1-1, the V gene TRBV11-2; 7 nucleotides agree with TRBD1. Germline CDR1 SGHAT, CDR2 FQNNGV. This CDR3 region has 15 residues. The V gene end was trimmed by 4 bases and the J gene end by 4 bases; junction bases not matched to a gene: 9.

J is TRBJ2-7 and V is TRBV15; 7 bases agree with TRBD2. CDR1 LNHNV and CDR2 YYDKDF come from the germline V gene (reference sequence). With 0 bases clipped from V and 4 bases from J, the junction kept 6 bases outside the gene matches. This CDR3 is 15 amino acids long. CDR3: CATSRDPAGRYEQYF. The CDR3 nucleotides are TGTGCCACCAGCAGAGATCCAGCGGGAAGGTACGAGCAGTACTTC.

The chain recombines TRBV7-2 with TRBJ2-1; TRBD2 matches 8 bases. Trimming took 4 bases from V and 3 from J; bases not matched to a gene: 11. The germline V gene has CDR1 SGHTA and CDR2 FQGNSA. CDR3 size: 17 residues. DNA for the CDR3: TGTGCCAGCAGCTGGGGAGTGCGGGGGGAGGGCTACAATGAGCAGTTCTTC. This sequence encodes CASSWGVRGEGYNEQFF.